This T cell receptor (beta chain) was recorded in a study of blood T cell repertoires in COVID-19. Overall study context: Material from acute and convalescent COVID-19 was sourced from the United States, Italy and Spain. PBMCs, B-cell-depleted T cells, or T cells provided the cDNA or gDNA that made up the material.

Germline V CDR1 and CDR2: SGDLS, YYNGEE. The CDR3 extends over 14 amino acids. V shed 2 bases and J shed 6 bases, with 11 bases lying between them. Per the original data handling: It was from reference gene primer amplification that nucleated cell counts were estimated. Profiling relied on immunoSEQ multiplex PCR, and the TCRdb table lists in-frame clones only, not all of them. That table gives V, J and clone size, and the DNA gave D and trimming. Among about 200,000 clones, about 86% were seen once, and the ten largest hold 0.75% to 0.95%. The chain couples TRBV9 to TRBJ1-4; D gene unclear. This TCR was sampled from a woman aged 65 to 85 with acute or convalescent COVID-19. Sequenced: peripheral blood. CDR3 region: CASSVPGRHEKLFF. The CDR3 DNA reads TGTGCCAGCAGCGTCCCAGGTAGACATGAAAAACTGTTTTTT.